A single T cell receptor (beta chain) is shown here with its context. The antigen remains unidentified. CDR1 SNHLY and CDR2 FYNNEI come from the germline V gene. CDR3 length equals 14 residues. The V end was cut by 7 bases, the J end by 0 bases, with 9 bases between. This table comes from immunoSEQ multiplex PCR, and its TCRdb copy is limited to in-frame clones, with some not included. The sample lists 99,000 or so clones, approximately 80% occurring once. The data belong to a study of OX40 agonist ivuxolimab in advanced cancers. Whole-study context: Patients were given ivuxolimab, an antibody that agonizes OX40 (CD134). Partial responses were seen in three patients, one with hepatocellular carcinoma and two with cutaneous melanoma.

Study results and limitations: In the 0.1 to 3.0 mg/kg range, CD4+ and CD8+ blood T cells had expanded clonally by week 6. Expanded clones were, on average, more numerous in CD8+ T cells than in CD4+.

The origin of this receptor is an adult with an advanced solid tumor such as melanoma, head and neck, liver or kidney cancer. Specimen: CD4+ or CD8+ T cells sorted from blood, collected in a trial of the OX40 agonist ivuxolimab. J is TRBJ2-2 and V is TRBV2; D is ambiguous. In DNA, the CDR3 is TGTGCCAGCATCACCTCTCCGAACACCGGGGAGCTGTTTTTT. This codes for CASITSPNTGELFF.